The 32 T cell receptor beta chains below were found in one sample sequenced in a study of cytomegalovirus exposure and HLA in healthy donors. The primer mix had 60 Vbeta and 13 Jbeta primers. Generated by immunoSEQ multiplex PCR, the TCRdb table keeps only in-frame clones and is missing some. The sample gives 200,000 or so clones, approximately 81% of which show up once; around 1.9% is in the top ten. The sample was PBMCs. The receptor set was obtained from a woman aged 18-29 years in good health and CMV-seropositive.

CDR3 sequence (DNA): TGTGCCAGCAGAAAGACAGGGTCGGTCACCGGGGAGCTGTTTTTT. This gives the protein CASRKTGSVTGELFF. The chain couples TRBV6-1 to TRBJ2-2, with 7 bases lining up with TRBD1. This CDR3 has 15 residues. Per germline, CDR1 MNHNS and CDR2 SASEGT. V shed 6 bases and J 4 bases; nucleotides not matched to a gene: 8.

This chain links TRBV7-3 with TRBJ2-5, with D unresolved. Germline values: CDR1 SGHTA, CDR2 FQGTGA. This CDR3 is built from 15 residues. The V end was cut by 5 bases, the J end by 2 bases, with 15 bases between. CDR3 amino acids: CASSLTGLPQETQYF. As DNA, the CDR3 is TGTGCCAGCAGCCTCACGGGTCTCCCGCAAGAGACCCAGTACTTC.

This clone was picked up a small number of times. V usage is TRBV7-9 and J usage is TRBJ1-5, with 11 nucleotides matching TRBD1. The CDR3 runs 17 residues. Trimming took 5 bases from V and 2 from J; bases not matched to a gene: 8. Germline V gene lookup returns CDR1 SEHNR and CDR2 FQNEAQ (reference sequence). The CDR3 sequence is CASSRGQGVSGNQPQHF. The DNA for the CDR3 is TGTGCCAGCAGCCGGGGACAGGGGGTCTCGGGCAATCAGCCCCAGCATTTT.

V gene TRBV5-6 combines with J gene TRBJ1-2, with D hard to call. The CDR3 runs 14 residues. Germline V gene sequence: CDR1 SGHDT, CDR2 YYEEEE. V lost 0 bases and J lost 3, with 9 bases in between. The CDR3 reads CASSLARQDYGYTF. The CDR3, as DNA: TGTGCCAGCAGCTTGGCCAGGCAAGACTATGGCTACACCTTC. The full variable domain, with the rest looked up from reference TRBV5-6 and TRBJ1-2, is DAGVTQSPTHLIKTRGQQVTLRCSPKSGHDTVSWYQQALGQGPQFIFQYYEEEERQRGNFPDRFSGHQFPNYSSELNVNALLLGDSALYLCASSLARQDYGYTFGSGTRLTVV.

V gene TRBV4-2 combines with J gene TRBJ2-3, with 8 bases lining up with TRBD2. With 1 base clipped from V and 6 bases from J, the junction kept 9 bases outside the gene matches. The CDR3 totals 16 residues. Per the germline V gene, CDR1 is LGHNA and CDR2 is YNFKEQ. CDR3 residues: CASSQASGLVFDTQYF. Written as DNA, the CDR3 is TGTGCCAGCAGCCAAGCATCGGGACTAGTTTTTGATACGCAGTATTTT.

The chain is built from TRBV7-9 and TRBJ2-2, with a tentative D call TRBD2 (6 bases). V was trimmed by 4 bases and J by 2 bases, leaving 11 bases between them. Germline CDR1 SEHNR, CDR2 FQNEAQ (reference sequence). The CDR3 length is 15 residues. The CDR3 sequence is CASSSPGDNTGELFF. CDR3 in DNA: TGTGCCAGCAGCTCCCCGGGAGACAACACCGGGGAGCTGTTTTTT.

In its sample, this clone was seen a few times. J is TRBJ1-6 and V is TRBV5-4, with a possible D match to TRBD1 (5 bases). V was pared by 0 bases and J by 13 bases, with 11 bases between. Germline CDR1 SGHNT, CDR2 YYREEE (reference sequence). The CDR3 is made up of 13 amino acids. In DNA form, the CDR3 reads TGTGCCAGCAGCTTGGTAGATGGGGGGCCCCTCCACTTT. Translating it yields CASSLVDGGPLHF.

V usage is TRBV6-1 and J usage is TRBJ2-3; a weak D match, TRBD2 (5 bases). CDR1 MNHNS and CDR2 SASEGT come from the germline V gene. V dropped 8 bases and J dropped 4 bases, with 16 bases sitting between them. The CDR3 has 14 amino acids. The CDR3 loop reads CASLRTAGSDTQYF. In DNA, the CDR3 is TGTGCCAGCCTGCGGACGGCGGGCTCAGATACGCAGTATTTT.

This clone was picked up a small number of times. This rearrangement joins TRBV6-1 to TRBJ1-5, with TRBD1 as a possible D gene (5 bases). Per germline, CDR1 MNHNS and CDR2 SASEGT. With 4 bases removed from V and 1 base from J, the gap between germline ends came to 17 bases. The CDR3 length is 17 residues. In nucleotides, the CDR3 is TGTGCCAGCAGTGTCGGAGGGGCGGACTTCAGCAATCAGCCCCAGCATTTT. Amino acids: CASSVGGADFSNQPQHF.

The rearrangement links TRBV7-3 to TRBJ2-3, with D possibly being TRBD2 (6 bases). Trimming took 4 bases from V and 0 from J, leaving 8 bases between them. Germline V gives CDR1 SGHTA, CDR2 FQGTGA. The length of the CDR3 is 14 residues. In nucleotides, the CDR3 is TGTGCCAGCAGCTCGGGAGCGAGCACAGATACGCAGTATTTT. This translates into CASSSGASTDTQYF.

The rearrangement uses TRBV6-1 and TRBJ2-7, with 12 positions matching TRBD2. The CDR3 covers 15 residues. J was trimmed by 1 base and V by 4 bases; bases with no gene match: 2. CDR1 is MNHNS, CDR2 SASEGT, per germline. The CDR3 loop is CASSGLAGASYEQYF. CDR3 DNA sequence: TGTGCCAGCAGTGGACTAGCGGGGGCGTCCTACGAGCAGTACTTC.

The V gene is TRBV28, the J gene TRBJ1-6; the D is unclear. V shed 6 bases and J shed 7 bases, with 4 bases lying between them. Germline CDR1 is MDHEN and CDR2 is SYDVKM. This CDR3 region has 11 residues. Written as DNA, the CDR3 is TGTGCCAGCAGGAGGAATTCACCCCTCCACTTT. Encoded protein: CASRRNSPLHF. Using reference TRBV28 and TRBJ1-6 for the parts outside the CDR3, the full variable domain is DVKVTQSSRYLVKRTGEKVFLECVQDMDHENMFWYRQDPGLGLRLIYFSYDVKMKEKGDIPEGYSVSREKKERFSLILESASTNQTSMYLCASRRNSPLHFGNGTRLTVT.

This clone was detected a few times. The same CDR3 is also encoded by other DNA sequences in this sample. V gene TRBV9 combines with J gene TRBJ1-1, with D tentatively TRBD1 (5 bases). The CDR3 covers 13 residues. Per the germline V gene, CDR1 is SGDLS and CDR2 is YYNGEE. V lost 0 bases, J lost 4 bases, and 7 bases lay in between. CDR3 coding DNA: TGTGCCAGCAGCGTAGGGGGCAGCACTGAAGCTTTCTTT. Residues: CASSVGGSTEAFF.

This chain connects TRBV9 to TRBJ2-7, with 10 bases identical to TRBD2. Germline assignment: CDR1 SGDLS and CDR2 YYNGEE. The CDR3 consists of 15 residues. V lost 4 bases to trimming and J lost 5 bases; unmatched junction nucleotides: 9. The CDR3 DNA follows: TGTGCCAGCAGCATAAGCGGGGGGGGCAGGAACGAGCAGTACTTC. Its translation: CASSISGGGRNEQYF.

This clone was recorded once. V is TRBV5-3 and J is TRBJ2-7; the match to TRBD2 covers 7 bases. TRBV5-3 is labeled an ORF, and its function is uncertain. V lost 3 bases, J lost 1 base, and 4 bases stayed unmatched. There are 14 residues in the CDR3. The CDR3 DNA sequence: TGTGCCAGAAGCTCTAGACTAGCTTCCTACGAGCAGTACGTC. Translated: CARSSRLASYEQYV.

The rearrangement joins TRBV2 to TRBJ2-3; 7 bases fit TRBD1. This CDR3 is built from 13 residues. Unmatched junction bases numbered 9, after V lost 10 bases and J lost 5 bases. CDR1 SNHLY and CDR2 FYNNEI come from the germline V gene. This chain's CDR3 is CATQQGFEDTQYF. Here the CDR3 DNA reads TGTGCCACCCAACAGGGGTTTGAAGATACGCAGTATTTT.

The rearrangement uses TRBV7-9 and TRBJ2-7; D is perhaps TRBD2 (5 bases). In germline, CDR1 is SEHNR, CDR2 FQNEAQ (reference sequence). CDR3 length equals 11 residues. V was shortened by 11 bases and J by 3 bases, with 11 bases between the two germline ends. In DNA, the CDR3 is TGTGCCGCTGGCGCGGGCTACGAGCAGTACTTC. Its translation is CAAGAGYEQYF.

The chain carries TRBV30 and TRBJ1-1; a possible D gene is TRBD1 (6 bases). The CDR3 is made up of 13 amino acids. Per germline, CDR1 GTSNPN and CDR2 SVGIG (reference sequence). V gave up 4 bases and J gave up 0 bases, with 9 bases separating them. DNA for the CDR3: TGTGCCTGGACGGGACAAATGAACACTGAAGCTTTCTTT. It translates to CAWTGQMNTEAFF.

The chain joins TRBV30 to TRBJ2-1, with 9 bases identical to TRBD2. The V segment lost 0 bases and the J segment 6 bases; nucleotides outside the gene matches: 9. Germline V lookup: CDR1 GTSNPN, CDR2 SVGIG (reference sequence). The CDR3 length is 16 residues. CDR3 region: CAWSVTGGGASNEQFF. DNA for the CDR3: TGTGCCTGGAGTGTAACCGGCGGGGGGGCTTCCAATGAGCAGTTCTTC.

The CDR3 sequence: CASSQGRGFGYTF. The CDR3 nucleotides are TGCGCCAGCAGCCAAGGCAGGGGGTTCGGCTACACCTTC. The chain combines TRBV4-1 with TRBJ1-2; 7 bases are shared with TRBD1. Losses at the gene ends were 1 base for V and 8 bases for J; bases not matched to a gene: 4. The V gene's germline CDR1 is MGHRA and CDR2 YSYEKL. CDR3 length equals 13 residues.

This sequence joins TRBV5-1 and TRBJ2-1; 9 nucleotides agree with TRBD2. The CDR3 is made up of 13 amino acids. Losses at the gene ends were 7 bases for V and 8 bases for J; bases not matched to a gene: 7. Per the germline V gene, CDR1 is SGHRS and CDR2 is YFSETQ. The CDR3 is CASAGGALDEQFF. As DNA, the CDR3 is TGCGCCAGCGCGGGGGGGGCTTTAGATGAGCAGTTCTTC.

The J gene is TRBJ2-2, the V gene TRBV10-1; tentative D call: TRBD1 (6 bases). The CDR3 contains 17 residues. Germline V lookup: CDR1 WNHNN, CDR2 SYGVQD (reference sequence). The V end was cut by 0 bases, the J end by 4 bases, with 15 bases between. The CDR3 nucleotides read TGCGCCAGCAGTGAGTCGTGGGGCAGGGGCGCCACCGGGGAGCTGTTTTTT. Protein product: CASSESWGRGATGELFF.

The rearrangement links TRBV28 to TRBJ2-3, with D unclear. V was pared by 8 bases and J by 0 bases, with 12 bases between. The CDR3 contains 14 residues. In germline, CDR1 is MDHEN, CDR2 SYDVKM. The CDR3 here is CASRLGLSTDTQYF. The CDR3 region has the DNA TGTGCCAGCCGGCTAGGTCTAAGCACAGATACGCAGTATTTT.

V and J are TRBV6-5 and TRBJ1-2; 9 positions agree with TRBD1. Germline CDR1 reads MNHEY; CDR2 reads SVGAGI. CDR3 length: 14 residues. After removal of 2 bases from V and 7 bases from J, the junction contained 5 bases not matched to a gene. In DNA, the CDR3 is TGTGCCAGCAGTTACAAGAGGACAGGGGTTGGCTACACCTTC. It yields the protein CASSYKRTGVGYTF.

The chain combines TRBV4-1 with TRBJ2-2; 15 nucleotides agree with TRBD2. The germline V gene has CDR1 MGHRA and CDR2 YSYEKL. The CDR3 loop spans 19 amino acids. V lost 4 bases and J lost 1; bases outside the gene matches: 7. The CDR3 coding sequence is TGCGCCAGCAGCCTGGGACTAGCGGGGGGCCTGCTGAACACCGGGGAGCTGTTTTTT. The encoded protein is CASSLGLAGGLLNTGELFF.

The chain recombines TRBV7-2 with TRBJ1-1; TRBD1 agrees at 7 bases. The V segment lost 0 bases and the J segment 4 bases; nucleotides outside the gene matches: 2. Germline loops: CDR1 SGHTA, CDR2 FQGNSA. The CDR3 has 14 amino acids. CDR3 in DNA: TGTGCCAGCAGCTTAGCGCCAGGGGGCACTGAAGCTTTCTTT. It encodes CASSLAPGGTEAFF.

V usage is TRBV5-6 and J usage is TRBJ1-3, with no clear D. The CDR3 has 15 amino acids. With 0 bases removed from V and 0 bases from J, the gap between germline ends came to 7 bases. Per the germline V gene, CDR1 is SGHDT and CDR2 is YYEEEE. The CDR3 is CASSLAGNSGNTIYF. CDR3 bases: TGTGCCAGCAGCTTGGCGGGAAACTCTGGAAACACCATATATTTT.

The chain is built from TRBV9 and TRBJ2-3; weak D call: TRBD1 (6 bases). This CDR3 spans 14 amino acids. Germline assignment: CDR1 SGDLS and CDR2 YYNGEE. Between the trimmed V and J ends, which lost 0 bases and 6 bases, there was a span of 11 bases. DNA for the CDR3: TGTGCCAGCAGCGTAGTAGCAGGGGTGGATACGCAGTATTTT. This sequence encodes CASSVVAGVDTQYF.

The chain carries TRBV25-1 and TRBJ1-2; 7 positions agree with TRBD1. This CDR3 is 15 amino acids long. The ends lost 3 bases at V and 4 bases at J; junction bases unmatched: 8. Germline CDR1 and CDR2: MGHDK and SYGVNS. CDR3 loop: CASSDTGGGGYGYTF. In DNA, the CDR3 is TGTGCCAGCAGTGATACTGGAGGGGGCGGCTATGGCTACACCTTC.

The rearrangement links TRBV5-4 to TRBJ2-5, with D possibly TRBD1 on 5 matching bases. This CDR3 is built from 14 residues. The V end was cut by 4 bases, the J end by 6 bases, with 16 bases between. The V gene's germline CDR1 is SGHNT and CDR2 YYREEE (reference sequence). CDR3: CASSQGSGYQTQYF. The CDR3 DNA sequence: TGTGCCAGCAGCCAAGGTTCAGGGTACCAGACCCAGTACTTC.

This clone was seen a few times. The V call is TRBV4-3, the J call TRBJ2-1; D possibly corresponds to TRBD1 (5 bases). Germline CDR1 is LGHNA and CDR2 is YSLEER. The V end lost 0 bases, the J end lost 7 bases, and 16 bases lay between the germline ends. This CDR3 comprises 16 residues. The CDR3 DNA reads as TGCGCCAGCAGCCAAGATTTAAGGGGTCTGCTGAATGAGCAGTTCTTC. It is translated as CASSQDLRGLLNEQFF.

V usage is TRBV30 and J usage is TRBJ1-1; no definite D call. Trimming removed 2 bases from V and 1 base from J, with 11 bases in between. CDR1 and CDR2 (germline): GTSNPN, SVGIG (reference sequence). The CDR3 is 14 residues long. CDR3 amino acids: CAWSPPQQNTEAFF. In nucleotides, the CDR3 is TGTGCCTGGAGTCCTCCACAGCAGAACACTGAAGCTTTCTTT. The full variable domain, with the rest looked up from reference TRBV30 and TRBJ1-1, is SQTIHQWPATLVQPVGSPLSLECTVEGTSNPNLYWYRQAAGRGLQLLFYSVGIGQISSEVPQNLSASRPQDRQFILSSKKLLLSDSGFYLCAWSPPQQNTEAFFGQGTRLTVV.